The 9 T cell receptor beta chains reported below all come from one sample, sequenced in a study of shared clonotypes between healthy human individuals. The table came from immunoSEQ multiplex PCR; TCRdb's copy has only in-frame clones and leaves some out. The data hold 2,100,000 or so clones, with approximately 94% observed a single time. Sequencing was carried out using naive CD4+ T cells sorted from blood. The subset was: CD45RA+ positively selected. The receptor source for this set is a man aged 18 to 30 in good health.

The chain combines TRBV11-2 with TRBJ1-1; D is uncertain. Germline V gene sequence: CDR1 SGHAT, CDR2 FQNNGV. Trimming pared 3 bases from V and 11 bases from J, leaving 16 bases between. The CDR3 is made up of 13 amino acids. The CDR3 coding sequence is TGTGCCAGCAGCTTCCCGAGAGTCTCGCATGCTTTCTTT. Protein product: CASSFPRVSHAFF.

This chain joins TRBV5-4 and TRBJ1-3; D perhaps matches TRBD1 (5 bases). Germline V gives CDR1 SGHNT, CDR2 YYREEE (reference sequence). This CDR3 has 12 residues. V lost 2 bases to trimming and J lost 11 bases, with 11 bases between them. CDR3 DNA: TGTGCCAGCAGCTTCGCCAGGGTATCCATATATTTT. Amino acids: CASSFARVSIYF. Full variable domain (rest looked up from reference TRBV5-4 and TRBJ1-3): ETGVTQSPTHLIKTRGQQVTLRCSSQSGHNTVSWYQQALGQGPQFIFQYYREEENGRGNFPPRFSGLQFPNYSSELNVNALELDDSALYLCASSFARVSIYFGEGSWLTVV.

The V and J genes are TRBV11-2 and TRBJ2-3, with 10 nucleotides matching TRBD1. The CDR3 length is 15 residues. V shed 5 bases and J 4 bases; nucleotides not matched to a gene: 6. CDR1 and CDR2 (germline): SGHAT, FQNNGV. The DNA of the CDR3 is TGTGCCAGCAGCACCCGGACAGGGGGGGCAGATACGCAGTATTTT. It codes for CASSTRTGGADTQYF.

The chain employs TRBV13 and TRBJ2-1; no definite D call. Between the trimmed V and J ends, which lost 0 bases and 6 bases, there was a span of 6 bases. The CDR3 spans 13 residues. Germline lookup yields CDR1 PRHDT and CDR2 FYEKMQ (reference sequence). The CDR3 bases are TGTGCCAGCAGCTTAGGGTGGGTCAATGAGCAGTTCTTC. Amino acids: CASSLGWVNEQFF.

The chain carries TRBV5-4 and TRBJ2-2, with 9 bases lining up with TRBD1. The germline V gene has CDR1 SGHNT and CDR2 YYREEE (reference sequence). This CDR3 is 15 amino acids long. V gave up 7 bases and J gave up 6 bases; unmatched junction bases: 10. The chain's CDR3 is CASSKVQGAAGELFF. The CDR3 DNA reads as TGTGCCAGCTCAAAGGTACAGGGGGCGGCCGGGGAGCTGTTTTTT.

CDR3 in amino acids: CAISESLQNNQPQHF. CDR3 bases: TGTGCCATCAGTGAGTCATTACAGAATAATCAGCCCCAGCATTTT. V usage is TRBV10-3 and J usage is TRBJ1-5; D not certain. The CDR3 has 15 amino acids. The V gene lost 0 bases and the J gene lost 4 bases, with 10 bases spanning the gap. Germline-derived CDR1 and CDR2 are ENHRY and SYGVKD.

J is TRBJ2-1 and V is TRBV11-2, with a possible D match to TRBD2 (5 bases). The CDR3 sequence is 17 residues long. V dropped 2 bases and J dropped 0 bases, with 14 bases sitting between them. The germline CDR1 and CDR2 sequences are SGHAT and FQNNGV. Here the CDR3 DNA reads TGTGCCAGCAGCTTAAGGCGGAGCGGAAGCTCCTACAATGAGCAGTTCTTC. Its translation: CASSLRRSGSSYNEQFF.

In the case of this clone: One end of the junction is discordant with germline, which a read error may explain. Different DNA sequences within this sample yield the same CDR3. This rearrangement joins TRBV11-2 to TRBJ1-1, with D unclear. CDR3 length: 11 residues. Germline values: CDR1 SGHAT, CDR2 FQNNGV. DNA for the CDR3: TGTGCCAGCAGCTTGAACACCGAAGCTTTCTTT. It translates to CASSLNTEAFF. Complete variable domain (other parts from reference TRBV11-2 and TRBJ1-1): EAGVAQSPRYKIIEKRQSVAFWCNPISGHATLYWYQQILGQGPKLLIQFQNNGVVDDSQLPKDRFSAERLKGVDSTLKIQPAKLEDSAVYLCASSLNTEAFFGQGTRLTVV.

CDR3 sequence reads: CASSADNYNEQFF. CDR3 coding DNA: TGTGCCAGCAGTGCCGACAACTACAATGAGCAGTTCTTC. The chain links TRBV6-1 to TRBJ2-1; unclear D gene. This CDR3 is built from 13 residues. CDR1 and CDR2 (germline): MNHNS, SASEGT. Trimming took 4 bases from V and 3 from J, leaving 7 bases between them.